This T cell receptor beta chain was identified during a study of Ad26.COV2.S vaccination and SARS-CoV-2 variants (dated by TCRdb to 2020 to 2023). With regard to the full study: Vaccine-arm donors were drawn from COV1001, a multicentre, randomized, double-blind, placebo-controlled phase I-IIa trial of Ad26.COV2.S in healthy adults. Ad26.COV2.S was administered intramuscularly at a dose of 5x10^10 or 1x10^11 viral particles, either as one shot or as two shots given 56 days apart. TCRbeta repertoire sequencing served as the tool for gauging how specific and how broad the SARS-CoV-2-reactive T cell receptors were following Ad26.COV2.S vaccination. A total of 32 samples were included in the TCR-sequenced set, comprising some 20 Ad26.COV2.S vaccine recipients, 5 placebo recipients and 8 SARS-CoV-2 convalescent individuals. Trial participants were randomized into five groups of five, in which low-dose or high-dose Ad26.COV2.S was given once or twice, or placebo was given on both occasions. Blinding of investigators to trial group allocation was maintained during experiments and outcome assessment. The paper as a whole reports these results and caveats: Vaccine and placebo recipients had similar non-spike TCR breadth, a finding consistent with the vaccine containing only spike. Substantial breadth of spike-specific CD8+ and CD4+ T cell responses was reported after vaccination. Spike-specific TCR breadth was higher in Ad26.COV2.S recipients than in placebo recipients (P = 0.0014). The study lacked the statistical power to compare responses across vaccine doses or regimens. The authors noted that total T cell responses may have been underestimated by the TCR breadth and depth analyses.

The germline V gene (reference sequence) specifies LNHDA as CDR1 and SQIVND as CDR2. V and J are truncated by 7 bases and 5 bases respectively, leaving an intervening sequence of 15 bases. Taken from cysteine to phenylalanine, the CDR3 has 14 residues. CDR3 DNA is the only sequence kept; it has 42 bases, read in frame from the first base. The treatment or condition label on this specimen signifies: over 15 received Ad26.COV2.S at low or high dose, single or two shots; about 5 received placebo; per-sample allocation not given. For vaccine and placebo recipients, repertoires were sequenced using samples collected on day 63 after the first injection. Cohort 1b enrolled around 24 adults aged 18-55 years at a single site in Boston, USA, between 29 July and 7 August 2020. Ad26.COV2.S was a replication-incompetent adenovirus type 26 vector expressing a prefusion-stabilized SARS-CoV-2 spike protein from the original Wuhan strain.

TCRbeta CDR3 regions were sequenced with the immunoSEQ Assay. After extraction, genomic DNA underwent amplification by bias-controlled multiplex PCR, followed by high-throughput sequencing. As for how the authors treated the data: To quantify the absolute abundance of every unique TCRbeta CDR3 region, sequences were collapsed and filtered. T cell fraction was estimated by normalizing TCRbeta template counts to usable DNA, with usable DNA measured through amplification of reference genes found in all nucleated cells. Repertoire TCRs were annotated as SARS-CoV-2-specific by exact matching of V gene, CDR3 amino acid sequence and J gene to a known reactive TCR set. The reference SARS-CoV-2 TCR set was derived from MIRA and filtered for enrichment in COVID-19-positive ImmuneCODE repertoires, a step that removed public or cross-reactive TCRs. Drawing on the MIRA antigens, annotated TCRs were analysed further at the level of specific ORF or position within ORF. Breadth was defined as the number of annotated unique rearrangements divided by the total number of unique productive rearrangements, and depth was defined as the summed frequency of the annotated unique rearrangements. Group comparisons of TCR breadth used two-sided Wilcoxon rank-sum tests. The clones in this table, taken by TCRdb from immuneACCESS, are in-frame only. Not every clone is retained; where verified, under half of the shortfall comes from an unresolved V gene, and the cause of the rest is unknown. V and J calls and clone size are those listed in that table; D and trimming were worked out from the DNA. Here the sample has some 500,000 clones; about 88% occur a single time. Of the sample, approximately 2.5% is held by the ten largest clones.

Turning to this clone: What antigen it recognizes has not been identified. Per-base qualities were not stored, and no clone one base away is much larger.

The source was peripheral blood, collected in a trial of Ad26.COV2.S vaccine versus placebo. The sequence was collected from a person between 18 and 60 years old who received the Ad26.COV2.S COVID-19 vaccine or a placebo. This receptor chain uses TRBV19 and TRBJ1-5; possibly the D gene is TRBD1, per 5 matching bases. The CDR3 is CASKEPQGDQPQHF. The DNA sequence reads TGTGCCAGTAAGGAACCCCAGGGTGATCAGCCCCAGCATTTT. The full variable domain, completed from the reference TRBV19 and TRBJ1-5 proteins outside the CDR3, reads DGGITQSPKYLFRKEGQNVTLSCEQNLNHDAMYWYRQDPGQGLRLIYYSQIVNDFQKGDIAEGYSVSREKKESFPLTVTSAQKNPTAFYLCASKEPQGDQPQHFGDGTRLSIL.